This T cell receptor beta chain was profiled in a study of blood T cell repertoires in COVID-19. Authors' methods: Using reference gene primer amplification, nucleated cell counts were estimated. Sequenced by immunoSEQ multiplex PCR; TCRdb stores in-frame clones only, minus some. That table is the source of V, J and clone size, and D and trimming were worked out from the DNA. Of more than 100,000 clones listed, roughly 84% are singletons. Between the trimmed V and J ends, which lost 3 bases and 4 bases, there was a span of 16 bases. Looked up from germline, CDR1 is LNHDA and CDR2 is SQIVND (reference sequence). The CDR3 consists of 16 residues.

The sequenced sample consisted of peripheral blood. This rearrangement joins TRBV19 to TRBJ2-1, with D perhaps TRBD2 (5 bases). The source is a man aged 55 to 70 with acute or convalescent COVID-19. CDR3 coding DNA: TGTGCCAGTAGTATGAGTGGAGGAGTTTTGTACAATGAGCAGTTCTTC. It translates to CASSMSGGVLYNEQFF.